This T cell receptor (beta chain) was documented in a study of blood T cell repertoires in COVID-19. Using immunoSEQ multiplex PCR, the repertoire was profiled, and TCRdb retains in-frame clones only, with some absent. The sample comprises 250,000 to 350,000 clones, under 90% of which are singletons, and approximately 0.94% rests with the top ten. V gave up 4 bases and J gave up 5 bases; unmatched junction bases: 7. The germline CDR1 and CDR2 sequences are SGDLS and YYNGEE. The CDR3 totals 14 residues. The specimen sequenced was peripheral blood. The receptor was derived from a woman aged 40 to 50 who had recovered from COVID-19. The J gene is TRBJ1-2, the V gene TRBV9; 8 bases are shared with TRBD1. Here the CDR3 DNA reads TGTGCCAGCAGCCCCGGGACAGGACGGTATGGCTACACCTTC. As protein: CASSPGTGRYGYTF.